This T cell receptor (beta chain) was sequenced during a study of response to subunit inactivated influenza vaccine. Points from the study as a whole: Each seasonal influenza vaccination, the authors suggested, recruits few new T cells.

TCRdb re-called the RT-PCR reads with MiXCR, one entry per CDR3 protein. This sample has 700,000 to 900,000 distinct CDR3 sequences, with over 20% found just once. For this clonotype: Its antigen is unidentified.

The CDR3 consists of 14 residues. J was trimmed by 7 bases and V by 5 bases; bases with no gene match: 6. This chain connects TRBV12-3 or TRBV12-4 to TRBJ1-4, with 8 bases matching TRBD1. This TCR was recovered from a man between 45 and 60 years old who received an inactivated influenza vaccine. The sample consisted of PBMCs from blood, taken about 5 days after vaccination. CDR3 nucleotides: TGTGCCAGCAGTGGGACAGGAGGAGGTGAAAAACTGTTTTTT. It yields the protein CASSGTGGGEKLFF.